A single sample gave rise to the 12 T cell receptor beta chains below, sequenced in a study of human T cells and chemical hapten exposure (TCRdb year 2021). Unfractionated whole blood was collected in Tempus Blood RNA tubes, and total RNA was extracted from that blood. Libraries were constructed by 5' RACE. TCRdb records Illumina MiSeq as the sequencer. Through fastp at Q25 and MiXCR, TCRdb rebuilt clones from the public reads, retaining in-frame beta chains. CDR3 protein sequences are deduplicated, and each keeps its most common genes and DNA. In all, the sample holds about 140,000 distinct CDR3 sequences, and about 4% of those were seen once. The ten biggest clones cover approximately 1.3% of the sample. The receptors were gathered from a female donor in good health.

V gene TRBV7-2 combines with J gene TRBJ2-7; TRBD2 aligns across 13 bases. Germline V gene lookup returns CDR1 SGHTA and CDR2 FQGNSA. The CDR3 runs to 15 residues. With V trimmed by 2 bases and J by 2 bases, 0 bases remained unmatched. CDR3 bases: TGTGCCAGCAGCTTAACTAGCGGGGGGGCCTACGAGCAGTACTTC. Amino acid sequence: CASSLTSGGAYEQYF.

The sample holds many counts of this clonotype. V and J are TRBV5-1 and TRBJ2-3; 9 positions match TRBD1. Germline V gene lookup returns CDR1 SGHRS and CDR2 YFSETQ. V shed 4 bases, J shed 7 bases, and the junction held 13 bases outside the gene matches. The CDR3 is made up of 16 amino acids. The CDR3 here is CASSIGTGRSIYTQYF. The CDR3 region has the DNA TGCGCCAGCAGCATCGGGACAGGGAGATCCATCTATACGCAGTATTTT. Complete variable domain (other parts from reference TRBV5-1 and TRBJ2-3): KAGVTQTPRYLIKTRGQQVTLSCSPISGHRSVSWYQQTPGQGLQFLFEYFSETQRNKGNFPGRFSGRQFSNSRSEMNVSTLELGDSALYLCASSIGTGRSIYTQYFGPGTRLTVL.

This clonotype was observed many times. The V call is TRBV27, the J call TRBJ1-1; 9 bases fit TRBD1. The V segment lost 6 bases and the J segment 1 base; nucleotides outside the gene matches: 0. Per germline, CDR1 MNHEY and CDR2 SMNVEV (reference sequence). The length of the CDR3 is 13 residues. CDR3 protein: CASRGQGNTEAFF. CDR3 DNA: TGTGCCAGCAGGGGACAGGGGAACACTGAAGCTTTCTTT.

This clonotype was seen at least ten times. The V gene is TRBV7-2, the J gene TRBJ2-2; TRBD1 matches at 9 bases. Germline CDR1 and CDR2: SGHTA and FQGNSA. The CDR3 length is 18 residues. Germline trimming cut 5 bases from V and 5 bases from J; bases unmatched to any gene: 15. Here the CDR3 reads CASSRKLRQGGLTGELFF. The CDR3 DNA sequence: TGTGCCAGCAGCCGAAAACTCCGACAGGGGGGCCTAACCGGGGAGCTGTTTTTT. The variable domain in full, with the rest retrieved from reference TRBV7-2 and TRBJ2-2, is GAGVSQSPSNKVTEKGKDVELRCDPISGHTALYWYRQSLGQGLEFLIYFQGNSAPDKSGLPSDRFSAERTGGSVSTLTIQRTQQEDSAVYLCASSRKLRQGGLTGELFFGEGSRLTVL.

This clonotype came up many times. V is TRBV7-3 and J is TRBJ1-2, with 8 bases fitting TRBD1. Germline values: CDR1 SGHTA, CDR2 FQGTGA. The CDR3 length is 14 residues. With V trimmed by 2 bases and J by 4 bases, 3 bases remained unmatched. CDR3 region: CASSLDRGSYGYTF. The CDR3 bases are TGTGCCAGCAGCTTAGACAGGGGTAGCTATGGCTACACCTTC.

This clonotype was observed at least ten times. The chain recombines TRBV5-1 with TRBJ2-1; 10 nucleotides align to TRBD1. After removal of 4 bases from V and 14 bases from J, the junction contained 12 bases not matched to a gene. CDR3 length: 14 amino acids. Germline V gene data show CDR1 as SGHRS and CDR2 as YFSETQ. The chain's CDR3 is CASSPGGQGNYEFF. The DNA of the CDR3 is TGCGCCAGCAGCCCAGGGGGACAGGGGAATTACGAGTTCTTC.

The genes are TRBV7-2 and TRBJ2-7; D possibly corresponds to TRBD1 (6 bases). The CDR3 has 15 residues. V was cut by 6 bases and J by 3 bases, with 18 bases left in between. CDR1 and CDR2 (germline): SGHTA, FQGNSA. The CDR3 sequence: CASSLTGTPGYEQYF. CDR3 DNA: TGTGCCAGCAGTCTTACCGGGACACCAGGCTACGAGCAGTACTTC.

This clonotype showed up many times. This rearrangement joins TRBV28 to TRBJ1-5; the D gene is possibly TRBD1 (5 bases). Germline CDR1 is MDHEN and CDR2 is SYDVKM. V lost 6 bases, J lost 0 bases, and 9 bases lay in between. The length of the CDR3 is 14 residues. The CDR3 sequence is CASSPQGSNQPQHF. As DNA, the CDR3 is TGTGCCAGCAGCCCCCAGGGTAGCAATCAGCCCCAGCATTTT.

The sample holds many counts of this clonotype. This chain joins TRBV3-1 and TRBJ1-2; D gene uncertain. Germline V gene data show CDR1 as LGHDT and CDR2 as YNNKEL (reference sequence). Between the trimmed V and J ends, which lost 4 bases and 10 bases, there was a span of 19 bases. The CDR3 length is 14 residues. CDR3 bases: TGTGCCAGCAGCCCTTCGGCTACAAGTAGAGACTACACCTTC. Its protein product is CASSPSATSRDYTF.

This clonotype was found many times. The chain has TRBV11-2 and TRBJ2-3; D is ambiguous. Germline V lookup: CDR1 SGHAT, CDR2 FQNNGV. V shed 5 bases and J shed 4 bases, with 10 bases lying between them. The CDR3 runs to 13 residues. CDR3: CASSPQVADTQYF. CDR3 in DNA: TGTGCCAGCAGCCCCCAAGTAGCAGATACGCAGTATTTT.

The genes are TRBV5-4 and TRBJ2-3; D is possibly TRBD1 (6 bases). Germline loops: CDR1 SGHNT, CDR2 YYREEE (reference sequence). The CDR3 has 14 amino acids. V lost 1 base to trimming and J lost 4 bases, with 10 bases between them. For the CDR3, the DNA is TGTGCCAGCAGCTTGAAACAGGGAGCAGATACGCAGTATTTT. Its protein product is CASSLKQGADTQYF.

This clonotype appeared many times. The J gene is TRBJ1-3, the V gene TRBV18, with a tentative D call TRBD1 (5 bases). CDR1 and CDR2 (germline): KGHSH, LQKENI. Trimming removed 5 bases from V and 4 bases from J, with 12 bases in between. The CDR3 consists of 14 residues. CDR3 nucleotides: TGTGCCAGCTCATTCCCCGGACAAGGAAACACCATATATTTT. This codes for CASSFPGQGNTIYF. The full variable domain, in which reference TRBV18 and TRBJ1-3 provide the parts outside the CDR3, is NAGVMQNPRHLVRRRGQEARLRCSPMKGHSHVYWYRQLPEEGLKFMVYLQKENIIDESGMPKERFSAEFPKEGPSILRIQQVVRGDSAAYFCASSFPGQGNTIYFGEGSWLTVV.